The next 4 T cell receptor beta chains were all read from a single sample in a study of blood T cell dynamics during melanoma immunotherapy. Assay used: immunoSEQ multiplex PCR; TCRdb lists only in-frame clones, some missing. The data contain around 12,000 clones, about 88% of them singletons. Time point noted: pre-treatment baseline. The source material was blood, sampled from a patient treated with checkpoint blockade. The receptor source for this set is a human donor with melanoma.

V is TRBV18 and J is TRBJ2-3; 8 bases agree with TRBD1. Germline CDR1 reads KGHSH; CDR2 reads LQKENI. The CDR3 sequence is 16 residues long. Trimming removed 3 bases from V and 1 base from J; junction bases left unmatched: 6. CDR3 in DNA: TGTGCCAGCTCACCGCCCCCGGGACAGGGCACAGATACGCAGTATTTT. This sequence encodes CASSPPPGQGTDTQYF. Supplemented by reference TRBV18 and TRBJ2-3, the full variable domain reads NAGVMQNPRHLVRRRGQEARLRCSPMKGHSHVYWYRQLPEEGLKFMVYLQKENIIDESGMPKERFSAEFPKEGPSILRIQQVVRGDSAAYFCASSPPPGQGTDTQYFGPGTRLTVL.

This clone showed up just a few times. The gene calls are TRBV7-9 and TRBJ2-1; 12 bases align to TRBD2. The CDR3 is 16 residues long. Germline V gene lookup returns CDR1 SEHNR and CDR2 FQNEAQ (reference sequence). V shed 2 bases and J 6 bases; nucleotides not matched to a gene: 5. CDR3 DNA: TGTGCCAGCAGCTTACAAGCACTAGCGGGAGGCAATGAGCAGTTCTTC. Residues: CASSLQALAGGNEQFF.

The gene calls are TRBV11-2 and TRBJ1-1; D is possibly TRBD1 (5 bases). CDR1 and CDR2 from the germline V gene are SGHAT and FQNNGV. V lost 4 bases and J 0 bases, leaving 9 bases between the germline ends. CDR3 length: 14 amino acids. CDR3 coding DNA: TGTGCCAGCAGCTCCAGACAGATGAACACTGAAGCTTTCTTT. Its translation is CASSSRQMNTEAFF.

The chain combines TRBV6-5 with TRBJ2-7; TRBD1 matches at 8 bases. V lost 5 bases to trimming and J lost 4 bases; unmatched junction nucleotides: 10. The germline V gene has CDR1 MNHEY and CDR2 SVGAGI. The CDR3 is made up of 15 amino acids. DNA for the CDR3: TGTGCCAGCAGTCAGCGACAGGGGCTTATGTACGAGCAGTACTTC. Translated: CASSQRQGLMYEQYF.